The 9 T cell receptor beta chains presented below share a single source sample, sequenced in a study of cytomegalovirus exposure and HLA in healthy donors. PCR amplification relied on 60 Vbeta primers (plus 13 Jbeta primers). TCRdb's table, derived via immunoSEQ multiplex PCR, lists solely in-frame clones and lacks some. The sample carries about 150,000 clones, approximately 80% recorded once. Sequencing was carried out using PBMCs. The receptors stem from a young man in good health and CMV-seropositive.

The CDR3 DNA is TGTGCCAGCAGCTTTGGGGCGGCGGGGGGCGGCAATCAGCCCCAGCATTTT. Translated, it gives CASSFGAAGGGNQPQHF. J is TRBJ1-5 and V is TRBV12-1. TRBV12-1 is reported as a pseudogene. The CDR3 runs to 17 residues.

J is TRBJ1-5 and V is TRBV27, with TRBD1 matching 7 bases. V shed 5 bases and J 1 base; nucleotides not matched to a gene: 5. There are 15 residues in the CDR3. Germline CDR1 reads MNHEY; CDR2 reads SMNVEV (reference sequence). This CDR3 reads CASSRQGNSNQPQHF. CDR3 DNA: TGTGCCAGCAGTCGACAGGGAAACAGCAATCAGCCCCAGCATTTT.

This chain joins TRBV9 and TRBJ1-4, with D unclear. The CDR3 is 13 amino acids. Trimming cost V 4 bases and J 7 bases, with 11 bases left between them. Germline loops: CDR1 SGDLS, CDR2 YYNGEE. The CDR3 protein is CASSPPGSEKLFF. The CDR3 DNA follows: TGTGCCAGCAGCCCCCCGGGGAGTGAAAAACTGTTTTTT.

This clone was seen more than once but under ten times. The chain links TRBV25-1 to TRBJ2-7, with 9 bases aligning to TRBD1. V shed 4 bases and J 5 bases; nucleotides not matched to a gene: 3. Germline assignment: CDR1 MGHDK and CDR2 SYGVNS. The CDR3 consists of 13 residues. The CDR3, as DNA: TGTGCCAGCAGTGTGGACAGGGGCGACGAGCAGTACTTC. Translating gives CASSVDRGDEQYF.

The chain carries TRBV10-3 and TRBJ1-1; D gene unclear. The ends were cut back, 8 bases at V and 4 bases at J, with 14 bases in the middle. Per germline, CDR1 ENHRY and CDR2 SYGVKD. The CDR3 length is 13 residues. The CDR3 loop reads CAIGVGLRTEAFF. As DNA, the CDR3 is TGTGCCATCGGGGTTGGACTGCGCACTGAAGCTTTCTTT.

V is TRBV10-3 and J is TRBJ2-3; D is undetermined. Germline CDR1 and CDR2: ENHRY and SYGVKD. V was clipped by 3 bases and J by 6 bases, with 16 bases between them. CDR3 length equals 15 residues. CDR3 nucleotide sequence: TGTGCCATCAGTGAAGAGGTGGATGTTCTGGATACGCAGTATTTT. This encodes CAISEEVDVLDTQYF.

The V and J genes are TRBV7-9 and TRBJ2-7; 10 bases agree with TRBD2. CDR1 is SEHNR and CDR2 is FQNEAQ in the germline V gene (reference sequence). The CDR3 is 14 amino acids. Trimming removed 5 bases from V and 3 bases from J; junction bases left unmatched: 4. CDR3 in amino acids: CASSEPSGSYEQYF. The CDR3 DNA follows: TGTGCCAGCAGCGAGCCTAGCGGGAGCTACGAGCAGTACTTC.

CDR3 bases: TGTGCCAGCAGCTTAGCCCCGGGGGGATCGAACTATGGCTACACCTTC. Translated, it gives CASSLAPGGSNYGYTF. The chain combines TRBV7-2 with TRBJ1-2; TRBD1 might be the D (5 bases). CDR1 and CDR2 from the germline V gene are SGHTA and FQGNSA. This CDR3 region has 16 residues. Trimming cost V 0 bases and J 2 bases, with 13 bases left between them.

V gene TRBV2 combines with J gene TRBJ1-1; D unresolved. Germline V gives CDR1 SNHLY, CDR2 FYNNEI. Trimming removed 3 bases at V and 1 base at J, with 6 bases between. This CDR3 has 13 residues. CDR3 in DNA: TGTGCCAGCAGTGACGAGGGGAACACTGAAGCTTTCTTT. Translated: CASSDEGNTEAFF. Filled out from reference TRBV2 and TRBJ1-1, the complete variable domain reads EPEVTQTPSHQVTQMGQEVILRCVPISNHLYFYWYRQILGQKVEFLVSFYNNEISEKSEIFDDQFSVERPDGSNFTLKIRSTKLEDSAMYFCASSDEGNTEAFFGQGTRLTVV.